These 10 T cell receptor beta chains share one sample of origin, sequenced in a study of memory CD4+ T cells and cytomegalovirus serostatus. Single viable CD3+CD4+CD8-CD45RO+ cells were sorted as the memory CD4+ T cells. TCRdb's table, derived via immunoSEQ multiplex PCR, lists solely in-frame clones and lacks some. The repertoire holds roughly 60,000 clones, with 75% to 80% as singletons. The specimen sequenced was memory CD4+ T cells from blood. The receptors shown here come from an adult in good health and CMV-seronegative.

The CDR3 bases are TGTGCCAGCAGCCCTGGGGCAGCGGGAGCGGAGGATACGCAGTATTTT. It yields the protein CASSPGAAGAEDTQYF. The chain links TRBV7-9 to TRBJ2-3; 8 nucleotides line up with TRBD2. The germline V gene encodes CDR1 SEHNR and CDR2 FQNEAQ (reference sequence). V was clipped by 5 bases and J by 6 bases; unmatched bases: 13. The CDR3 length is 16 residues.

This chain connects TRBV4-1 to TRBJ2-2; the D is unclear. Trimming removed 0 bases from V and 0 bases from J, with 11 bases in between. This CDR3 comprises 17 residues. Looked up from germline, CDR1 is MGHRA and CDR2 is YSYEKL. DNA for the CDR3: TGCGCCAGCAGCCAAGACCCCTCATCTTCGAACACCGGGGAGCTGTTTTTT. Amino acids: CASSQDPSSSNTGELFF.

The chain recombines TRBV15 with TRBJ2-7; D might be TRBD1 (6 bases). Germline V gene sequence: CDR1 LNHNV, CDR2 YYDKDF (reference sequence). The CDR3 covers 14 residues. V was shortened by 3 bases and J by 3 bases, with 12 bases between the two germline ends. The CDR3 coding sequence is TGTGCCACCAGCAGTAGGACACAGGGCTACGAGCAGTACTTC. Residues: CATSSRTQGYEQYF.

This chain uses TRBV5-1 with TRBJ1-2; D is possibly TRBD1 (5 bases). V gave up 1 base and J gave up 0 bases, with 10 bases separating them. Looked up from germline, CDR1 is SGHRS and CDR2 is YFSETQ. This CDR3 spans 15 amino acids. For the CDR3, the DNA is TGCGCCAGCAGCTTGTTAGGGGATTCTAACTATGGCTACACCTTC. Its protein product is CASSLLGDSNYGYTF.

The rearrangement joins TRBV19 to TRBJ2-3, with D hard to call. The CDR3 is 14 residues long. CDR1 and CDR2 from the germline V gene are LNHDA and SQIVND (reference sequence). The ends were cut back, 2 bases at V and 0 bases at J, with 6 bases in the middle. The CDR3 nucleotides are TGTGCCAGTAGTATAATGACTAGCACAGATACGCAGTATTTT. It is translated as CASSIMTSTDTQYF.

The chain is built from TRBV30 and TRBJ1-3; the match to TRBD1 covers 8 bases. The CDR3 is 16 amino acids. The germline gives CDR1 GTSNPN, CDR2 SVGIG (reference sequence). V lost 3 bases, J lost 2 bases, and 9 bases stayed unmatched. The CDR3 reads CAWSPVNRGTGNTIYF. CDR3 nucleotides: TGTGCCTGGAGCCCCGTTAACAGGGGGACTGGAAACACCATATATTTT.

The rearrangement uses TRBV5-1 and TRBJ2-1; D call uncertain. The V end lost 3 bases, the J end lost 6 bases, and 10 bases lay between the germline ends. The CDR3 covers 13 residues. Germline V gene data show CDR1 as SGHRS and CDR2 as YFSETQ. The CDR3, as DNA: TGCGCCAGCAGCTCAAGTCCCGGCAATGAGCAGTTCTTC. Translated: CASSSSPGNEQFF. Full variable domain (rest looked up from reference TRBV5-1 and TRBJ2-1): KAGVTQTPRYLIKTRGQQVTLSCSPISGHRSVSWYQQTPGQGLQFLFEYFSETQRNKGNFPGRFSGRQFSNSRSEMNVSTLELGDSALYLCASSSSPGNEQFFGPGTRLTVL.

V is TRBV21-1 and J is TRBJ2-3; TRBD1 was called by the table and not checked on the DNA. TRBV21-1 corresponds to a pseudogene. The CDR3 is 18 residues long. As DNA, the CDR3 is TGTGCCAGCAGCACTCGGTCTCGACAGGGATCTAGCACAGATACGCAGTATTTT. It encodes CASSTRSRQGSSTDTQYF.

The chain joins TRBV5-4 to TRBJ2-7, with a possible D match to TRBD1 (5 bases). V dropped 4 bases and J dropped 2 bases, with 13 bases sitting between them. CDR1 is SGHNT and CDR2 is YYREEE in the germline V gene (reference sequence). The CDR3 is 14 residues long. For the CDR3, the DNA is TGTGCCAGCAGCCGGAAAACAGGTACCTACGAGCAGTACTTC. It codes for CASSRKTGTYEQYF. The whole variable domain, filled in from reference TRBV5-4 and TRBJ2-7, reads ETGVTQSPTHLIKTRGQQVTLRCSSQSGHNTVSWYQQALGQGPQFIFQYYREEENGRGNFPPRFSGLQFPNYSSELNVNALELDDSALYLCASSRKTGTYEQYFGPGTRLTVT.

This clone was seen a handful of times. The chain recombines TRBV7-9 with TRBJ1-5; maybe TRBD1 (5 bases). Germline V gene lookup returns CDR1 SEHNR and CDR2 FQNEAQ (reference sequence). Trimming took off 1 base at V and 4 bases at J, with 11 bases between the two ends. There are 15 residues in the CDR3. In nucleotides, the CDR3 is TGTGCCAGCAGCTTAGGAACAGGATCGAATCAGCCCCAGCATTTT. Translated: CASSLGTGSNQPQHF.